This T cell receptor (beta chain) appears in the sequencing data of a study of cytomegalovirus exposure and HLA in healthy donors. Study context: Among 150 million to 200 million T cells, an earlier analysis found around 100 million unique TCR beta sequences. Study results and caveats: Analyzed later, association rates of TCRs varied across HLA loci, with DRB1 most and HLA-C fewest.

Comment on this clone: Its antigen remains unknown.

The PCR used 60 Vbeta and 13 Jbeta primers. Sequenced by immunoSEQ multiplex PCR; TCRdb stores in-frame clones only, minus some. Among tens of thousands of clones listed, about 80% were seen once. Trimming stripped 3 bases from V and 1 base from J, with 6 bases between. The CDR3 consists of 13 residues. Germline lookup yields CDR1 SGHAT and CDR2 FQNNGV. This receptor was obtained from a woman aged 40 to 50 in good health and CMV-seronegative. The genes are TRBV11-2 and TRBJ2-5, with D possibly being TRBD2 (5 bases). The sample consisted of PBMCs. As DNA, the CDR3 is TGTGCCAGCAGCTTGGGGAGCCAAGAGACCCAGTACTTC. Its protein is CASSLGSQETQYF.